The 16 T cell receptor beta chains reported below all come from one sample, sequenced in a study of CD8 T cells in Susac syndrome. With random hexamers, roughly 0.45 to 1 ug RNA was reverse transcribed. MiXCR was run by TCRdb on the immunoSEQ multiplex PCR reads, yielding one entry per CDR3 protein. This sample has tens of thousands of distinct CDR3 sequences, with approximately 93% found just once. Sequenced material: CD4+ T cells from PBMCs. The receptors derive from a human donor with Susac syndrome.

The gene calls are TRBV7-2 and TRBJ2-2; D unclear. Germline-derived CDR1 and CDR2 are SGHTA and FQGNSA. Trimming stripped 5 bases from V and 0 bases from J, with 16 bases between. This CDR3 is built from 17 residues. CDR3 loop: CASSPPWPDANTGELFF. The CDR3 DNA follows: TGTGCCAGCAGCCCCCCGTGGCCGGACGCGAACACCGGGGAGCTGTTTTTT.

The chain joins TRBV5-1 to TRBJ1-2; D gene ambiguous. V gave up 4 bases and J gave up 4 bases, with 17 bases separating them. The CDR3 length is 15 residues. Germline CDR1 SGHRS, CDR2 YFSETQ. In DNA, the CDR3 is TGCGCCAGCAGCCAGGCTTTAGGCGAATCCTATGGCTACACCTTC. Translating it yields CASSQALGESYGYTF. The full variable domain, rest sourced from reference TRBV5-1 and TRBJ1-2, is KAGVTQTPRYLIKTRGQQVTLSCSPISGHRSVSWYQQTPGQGLQFLFEYFSETQRNKGNFPGRFSGRQFSNSRSEMNVSTLELGDSALYLCASSQALGESYGYTFGSGTRLTVV.

A single count supports this clonotype. The rearrangement uses TRBV9 and TRBJ2-3, with unresolved D. The CDR3 is 16 residues long. Germline V gene data show CDR1 as SGDLS and CDR2 as YYNGEE. V lost 5 bases to trimming and J lost 4 bases, with 20 bases between them. CDR3 sequence reads: CASSRQSDTSSDTQYF. CDR3 DNA: TGTGCCAGCAGTCGCCAGAGTGACACCTCTTCAGATACGCAGTATTTT.

The chain carries TRBV25-1 and TRBJ2-6; no definite D call. Looked up from germline, CDR1 is MGHDK and CDR2 is SYGVNS. CDR3 length: 15 amino acids. Trimming took off 4 bases at V and 0 bases at J, with 7 bases between the two ends. In nucleotides, the CDR3 is TGTGCCAGCAGTGCCGGGTCCTCTGGGGCCAACGTCCTGACTTTC. Amino acid sequence: CASSAGSSGANVLTF.

The chain uses TRBV7-8 and TRBJ1-1; D is ambiguous. V was pared by 0 bases and J by 7 bases, with 9 bases between. Germline V gene data show CDR1 as SGHVS and CDR2 as FQNEAQ. This CDR3 has 13 residues. CDR3 loop: CASSLASGGEAFF. The CDR3 bases are TGTGCCAGCAGCTTAGCGAGTGGAGGTGAAGCTTTCTTT. The variable domain in full, with the rest retrieved from reference TRBV7-8 and TRBJ1-1, is GAGVSQSPRYKVAKRGQDVALRCDPISGHVSLFWYQQALGQGPEFLTYFQNEAQLDKSGLPSDRFFAERPEGSVSTLKIQRTQQEDSAVYLCASSLASGGEAFFGQGTRLTVV.

The chain is built from TRBV20-1 and TRBJ2-3, with 9 bases aligning to TRBD1. The CDR3 totals 15 residues. Trimming cost V 7 bases and J 1 base; bases outside gene matches: 9. CDR1 and CDR2 from the germline V gene are DFQATT and SNEGSKA (reference sequence). CDR3 loop: CSVSTTGGGTDTQYF. The CDR3 nucleotides read TGCAGTGTCTCAACGACAGGGGGAGGCACAGATACGCAGTATTTT.

In its sample, this clonotype was seen a few times. The genes are TRBV7-2 and TRBJ2-7; TRBD1 aligns across 11 bases. This CDR3 has 15 amino acids. The germline gives CDR1 SGHTA, CDR2 FQGNSA. Trimming took 3 bases from V and 3 from J; bases not matched to a gene: 4. The CDR3 loop reads CASSFGTGGIYEQYF. The DNA of the CDR3 is TGTGCCAGCAGCTTCGGGACAGGGGGGATCTACGAGCAGTACTTC.

The chain is built from TRBV19 and TRBJ1-5, with TRBD1 matching 11 bases. The junction had 2 bases not matched to a gene; V was cut back by 11 bases and J by 5 bases. CDR1 and CDR2 from the germline V gene are LNHDA and SQIVND (reference sequence). The CDR3 has 12 residues. The CDR3 protein is CAGGQGDQPQHF. The DNA of the CDR3 is TGTGCCGGGGGACAGGGGGATCAGCCCCAGCATTTT.

This chain links TRBV15 with TRBJ2-5, with D hard to call. The CDR3 loop spans 15 amino acids. CDR1 and CDR2 from the germline V gene are LNHNV and YYDKDF (reference sequence). Trimming took off 1 base at V and 2 bases at J, with 11 bases between the two ends. The CDR3: CATSRGTAGQETQYF. In DNA, the CDR3 is TGTGCCACCAGCAGAGGAACAGCCGGACAAGAGACCCAGTACTTC.

This rearrangement joins TRBV3-1 to TRBJ2-4, with TRBD1 matching over 8 bases. The V and J ends lost 6 bases and 2 bases, in that order; junction bases with no gene match: 6. The CDR3 spans 15 residues. Germline assignment: CDR1 LGHDT and CDR2 YNNKEL (reference sequence). The CDR3 sequence: CASSESRGPKNIQYF. For the CDR3, the DNA is TGTGCCAGCAGTGAGAGCAGGGGGCCCAAAAACATTCAGTACTTC.

The rearrangement links TRBV5-4 to TRBJ1-6; 10 nucleotides agree with TRBD1. Germline CDR1 is SGHNT and CDR2 is YYREEE (reference sequence). CDR3 length: 16 residues. Trimming cost V 0 bases and J 6 bases; bases outside gene matches: 3. CDR3 sequence: CASSLGQGAGNSPLHF. CDR3 bases: TGTGCCAGCAGCTTGGGACAGGGGGCTGGTAATTCACCCCTCCACTTT. Based on the CDR3 plus reference TRBV5-4 and TRBJ1-6, the full variable domain is ETGVTQSPTHLIKTRGQQVTLRCSSQSGHNTVSWYQQALGQGPQFIFQYYREEENGRGNFPPRFSGLQFPNYSSELNVNALELDDSALYLCASSLGQGAGNSPLHFGNGTRLTVT.

The rearrangement uses TRBV18 and TRBJ1-5; 9 bases fit TRBD1. V gave up 5 bases and J gave up 5 bases; unmatched junction bases: 7. The CDR3 consists of 15 residues. Germline loops: CDR1 KGHSH, CDR2 LQKENI. This chain's CDR3 is CASSNTGGADQPQHF. For the CDR3, the DNA is TGTGCCAGCTCAAATACAGGGGGCGCAGATCAGCCCCAGCATTTT.

This clonotype was picked up one time. As DNA, the CDR3 is TGTGCCAGCAGCCCTCGACAGGGGGCCATCTCTGGAAACACCATATATTTT. This gives the protein CASSPRQGAISGNTIYF. The rearrangement joins TRBV7-9 to TRBJ1-3; 10 bases map to TRBD1. The ends lost 5 bases at V and 0 bases at J; junction bases unmatched: 7. Germline-derived CDR1 and CDR2 are SEHNR and FQNEAQ (reference sequence). The CDR3 runs 17 residues.

The chain carries TRBV2 and TRBJ2-1; 11 nucleotides line up with TRBD1. J was trimmed by 4 bases and V by 5 bases; bases with no gene match: 4. Germline V gene lookup returns CDR1 SNHLY and CDR2 FYNNEI. The CDR3 length is 15 residues. CDR3 loop: CASSSGQGAYNEQFF. The CDR3 DNA reads TGTGCCAGCAGTTCCGGACAGGGGGCGTACAATGAGCAGTTCTTC.

This clonotype was detected only a few times. This chain links TRBV5-1 with TRBJ2-7; D remains unclear. Germline V gives CDR1 SGHRS, CDR2 YFSETQ. V was cut by 0 bases and J by 2 bases, with 12 bases left in between. This CDR3 spans 15 amino acids. The chain's CDR3 is CASSLVGGGTYEQYF. CDR3 DNA: TGCGCCAGCAGCTTGGTCGGCGGCGGTACCTACGAGCAGTACTTC.

The CDR3: CSASIAGSTDTQYF. CDR3 bases: TGCAGCGCCAGTATAGCGGGTAGCACAGATACGCAGTATTTT. This chain uses TRBV29-1 with TRBJ2-3, with TRBD2 matching over 7 bases. This CDR3 is 14 amino acids long. V lost 7 bases, J lost 0 bases, and 7 bases stayed unmatched. The V gene's germline CDR1 is SQVTM and CDR2 ANQGSEA.